The rows below give T cell receptor beta chains drawn from one sample of a study of control samples from healthy donors and cancer patients. The assay was immunoSEQ multiplex PCR, and TCRdb's table has in-frame clones only and misses some. The sample has 100,000 or so clones; roughly 80% are singletons. The sequencing input was blood. The receptors were gathered from a woman aged 45-65 years in good health. Both conserved end residues are part of each CDR3. D genes are given only for firm matches. The listing skips clone size in some rows; elsewhere it reads once, few, many or a size class.

TGTGCCAGCAGACATCAGGGAGAAGAGACCCAGTACTTC CASRHQGEETQYF NA TRBJ2-5 NA TRBV7-6
TGTGCCAGCAGCTTAGCGGCGGGGGTCCATGAAAAACTGTTTTTT CASSLAAGVHEKLFF NA TRBJ1-4 NA TRBV7-2
TGTGCCAGCAGTTACTCTAACACTGAAGCTTTCTTT CASSYSNTEAFF NA TRBJ1-1 NA TRBV6-2/TRBV6-3
TGTGCCAGCAGCCCACCCGGGACAGGGGGCTACGAGCAGTACTTC CASSPPGTGGYEQYF NA TRBJ2-7 TRBD1 TRBV9
TGTGCCAGCAGCTTCTCCGGGACGAAGGACTACGAGCAGTACTTC CASSFSGTKDYEQYF NA TRBJ2-7 NA TRBV11-2
TGTGCCAGTATGCCGCTAGTGGGGGGAAATCAGCCCCAGCATTTT CASMPLVGGNQPQHF NA TRBJ1-5 NA TRBV19
TGTGCCACCAGCAGAGATATTAGCGGGAGCCGCGATGAGCAGTTCTTC CATSRDISGSRDEQFF NA TRBJ2-1 TRBD2 TRBV15
TGTGCCAGCAGCGGAGCGACAGGGGGAACGCAGTATTTT CASSGATGGTQYF NA TRBJ2-3 TRBD1 TRBV9
TGTGCCAGCAGCTTAGATTTGGTGGAGCAGTTCTTC CASSLDLVEQFF NA TRBJ2-1 NA TRBV7-9
TGTGCCAGTAGTATAGATTTAGGTCTGGGGGAGCTGTTTTTT CASSIDLGLGELFF NA TRBJ2-2 NA TRBV19
TGTGCCAGCAGCTTAGGGGGGGCGTCGGTCTATGGCTACACCTTC CASSLGGASVYGYTF NA TRBJ1-2 NA TRBV7-2
TGTGCCAGTAGTACGGGCCCTGAAACAGATACGCAGTATTTT CASSTGPETDTQYF NA TRBJ2-3 NA TRBV19
TGTGCCAGCAGCTTACTAGCGGGGGACTACGAGCAGTACTTC CASSLLAGDYEQYF NA TRBJ2-7 TRBD2 TRBV28
TGTGCCAGCAGCTTAATCAGACCCAACTATGGCTACACCTTC CASSLIRPNYGYTF NA TRBJ1-2 NA TRBV7-8
TGTGCCTGGAGTGTAATGAACATTGGGAACACTGAAGCTTTCTTT CAWSVMNIGNTEAFF few TRBJ1-1 NA TRBV30
TGCAGCGTTGTGCGCGGTTTGACCGGGGAGCTGTTTTTT CSVVRGLTGELFF few TRBJ2-2 NA TRBV29-1
TGTGCCACAAGTACGCCTGAGCGGGGGGCGAACACCGGGGAGCTGTTTTTT CATSTPERGANTGELFF few TRBJ2-2 TRBD2 TRBV15
TGTGCCACCAAATGCGTGGACAGGGGGCAGGACACTGAAGCTTTCTTT CATKCVDRGQDTEAFF once TRBJ1-1 TRBD1 TRBV15
TGTGCCAGCAGTCAGTTCAAGGGCGGCTACACCTTC CASSQFKGGYTF NA TRBJ1-2 NA TRBV6-2/TRBV6-3
TGTGCCAGCAGCGCTACAGTCACCATGAACACTGAAGCTTTCTTT CASSATVTMNTEAFF NA TRBJ1-1 NA TRBV2
TGTGCCAGCAGCCTTCGGACTAGCGGGGGTAATGAGCAGTTCTTC CASSLRTSGGNEQFF NA TRBJ2-1 TRBD2 TRBV11-3
TGTGCCAGCAACGCGGATTCCTACGAGCAGTACTTC CASNADSYEQYF NA TRBJ2-7 NA TRBV7-8
TGTGCCAGCAGCAAAGGAGAAAGAGCTTTCTTT CASSKGERAFF NA TRBJ1-1 NA TRBV21-1
TGTGCCTGGAGTGGTTGGGGGGGGCTATGTGGGAGAGGAGGCTACACCTTC CAWSGWGGLCGRGGYTF NA TRBJ1-2 NA TRBV30
TGTGCCAGCAGCTTAGCGCGAACACAGGGAAGGACAGATACGCAGTATTTT CASSLARTQGRTDTQYF NA TRBJ2-3 NA TRBV7-8
TGTGCCAGCAGCCAAGGGGTCTCTCCTAGCGGGAGGTTTGTCACAGATACGCAGTATTTT CASSQGVSPSGRFVTDTQYF NA TRBJ2-3 TRBD2 TRBV4-2
TGTGCCAGCAGGGAGCAGGGGGGCAATCAGCCCCAGCATTTT CASREQGGNQPQHF NA TRBJ1-5 TRBD1 TRBV27
TGTGCCAGCAGTTACGGGACAGGGACAAATGAGCAGTTCTTC CASSYGTGTNEQFF NA TRBJ2-1 TRBD1 TRBV6-5
TGTGCCAGCAGCTTACCCCCAGGGGGAGAGACCCAGTACTTC CASSLPPGGETQYF NA TRBJ2-5 TRBD1 TRBV7-9
TGTGCCAGCAGCCAGGGATTTAGGACAGGAGTGACAGATACGCAGTATTTT CASSQGFRTGVTDTQYF NA TRBJ2-3 TRBD1 TRBV4-2
TGTGCCAGCAGCTTAGAGCCCCTCGTAGCGGGAGGAATCTCCTACGAGCAGTACTTC CASSLEPLVAGGISYEQYF NA TRBJ2-7 TRBD2 TRBV11-3
TGTGCCAGCTCACCAGGGTTGCGGGGGACCAACACAGATACGCAGTATTTT CASSPGLRGTNTDTQYF NA TRBJ2-3 TRBD2 TRBV18
TGTGCCAGTAAAAGGAGGGGGCGGGGAACCGGGGAGCTGTTTTTT CASKRRGRGTGELFF NA TRBJ2-2 NA TRBV19
TGCGCCAGCAGCTCTTTAGCGGGAGGGCCTGACACCGGGGAGCTGTTTTTT CASSSLAGGPDTGELFF NA TRBJ2-2 TRBD2 TRBV5-1
TGCGCCAGCAGACAGGGGAGAACAGATACGCAGTATTTT CASRQGRTDTQYF NA TRBJ2-3 TRBD1 TRBV23-1
TGTGCCAGCAGCCCAGGTCGTCTAGCGGGAGGGGCCCAAGAGACCCAGTACTTC CASSPGRLAGGAQETQYF NA TRBJ2-5 TRBD2 TRBV7-6
TGCGCCAGCAGCTTGGCTAGCGGGAGGCTTCTCGAGCAGTACTTC CASSLASGRLLEQYF NA TRBJ2-7 TRBD2 TRBV5-1
TGTGCCAGCAGCTTCGACGGGAACTATGGCTACACCTTC CASSFDGNYGYTF once TRBJ1-2 NA TRBV11-2
TGTGCCAGCAGCCAAGATCAAGAGACAGATCTGAACTATGGCTACACCTTC CASSQDQETDLNYGYTF few TRBJ1-2 NA TRBV4-2
TGTGCCAGCAGAAAAACTGGCTGGACTAGCGGGGGGGCAACAGATACGCAGTATTTT CASRKTGWTSGGATDTQYF NA TRBJ2-3 TRBD2 TRBV28
TGTGCCAGCAGCCGACAGAGAAATAGCAATCAGCCCCAGCATTTT CASSRQRNSNQPQHF NA TRBJ1-5 NA TRBV6-5
TGTGCCAGCAGCTTTACAGGGGTTGGAGAGACCCAGTACTTC CASSFTGVGETQYF NA TRBJ2-5 TRBD1 TRBV7-2
TGTGCCACCAAATGGCCAGGGATCTCAAGAAACAATGAGCAGTTCTTC CATKWPGISRNNEQFF NA TRBJ2-1 NA TRBV5-4
TGTGCTAGTGGTTTGGTACGAGGGGGATTGGTGATTAGCAATCAGCCCCAGCATTTT CASGLVRGGLVISNQPQHF NA TRBJ1-5 NA TRBV12-5
TGCGCCAGCAGCCAAGGCCCGGGACTAGGAGTCACAGATACGCAGTATTTT CASSQGPGLGVTDTQYF NA TRBJ2-3 TRBD2 TRBV4-3
TGTGCCAGCAGCCAAGCCCTAACGGAGGGGTTCTACAATGAGCAGTTCTTC CASSQALTEGFYNEQFF NA TRBJ2-1 NA TRBV4-2
TGTGCCAGCAGCTTAGGTGGTGGTCAGGGATACGAGCAGTACTTC CASSLGGGQGYEQYF NA TRBJ2-7 NA TRBV11-3
TGTGCCAGCAGCGTAGACTGGCGGTTTGAGCAGTTCTTC CASSVDWRFEQFF NA TRBJ2-1 NA TRBV7-2
TGTGCCAGCAGTTTCACCCGTCGCACGGCCTATGAGCAGTACTTC CASSFTRRTAYEQYF NA TRBJ2-7 NA TRBV28